Sequencing of this TCR beta chain was carried out in a study of cytomegalovirus exposure and HLA in healthy donors. Whole-study results and caveats: It was shown in a later analysis that HLA-associated TCR beta chains were more clonally expanded than other, equally common chains. Likely technical artifact: a cluster of highly shared sequence variants. The authors later linked a missense DCLRE1C variant to TCR beta V- and J-gene trimming. A later analysis found common viral pathogens apparently linked to several of the most significant clusters.

The PCR contained 60 Vbeta and 13 Jbeta primers. Sequencing was performed with immunoSEQ multiplex PCR; in TCRdb, only in-frame clones are kept and a portion is missing. The profile covers tens of thousands of clones, with about 80% appearing a single time and 2.5% to 3.5% taken by the ten largest. With regard to this clone: Its antigen is as yet unknown.

Deletions cut 9 bases from V and 0 bases from J, with 15 bases between. This CDR3 has 15 amino acids. The V gene's germline CDR1 is MGHRA and CDR2 YSYEKL. The gene calls are TRBV4-1 and TRBJ1-3; no reliable D call. The clonotype originates from a man between 45 and 60 years old in good health and CMV-seropositive. The specimen was PBMCs. The CDR3 nucleotides read TGCGCCAGTCGGGATCGGGCCAACTCTGGAAACACCATATATTTT. It is translated as CASRDRANSGNTIYF.